Listed below are T cell receptor beta chains from one sample, sequenced in a study of cytotoxic CD8 clonotypes in ibrutinib-treated CLL. The table came from immunoSEQ multiplex PCR; TCRdb's copy has only in-frame clones and leaves some out. The table shows about 72,000 clones, with approximately 71% occurring only once. The sample consisted of PBMCs, taken after 12 months of ibrutinib treatment. The source of these receptors is a human donor with chronic lymphocytic leukemia. CDR3s include the opening cysteine and the closing phenylalanine or tryptophan. The D gene is left open where the match is weak. A clone size is listed for some rows: how often the clone was seen (once, few, many), or a class if it is expanded.

j_gene	abundance	v_gene	d_gene	CDR3aa	CDR3nt
TRBJ1-4	.	TRBV14	.	CASSQLAGGRGEKLFF	TGTGCCAGCAGCCAATTAGCGGGCGGACGGGGGGAAAAACTGTTTTTT
TRBJ2-7	.	TRBV7-2	TRBD2	CASSRSGGTHEQYF	TGTGCCAGCAGCCGAAGCGGGGGGACCCACGAGCAGTACTTC
TRBJ2-3	.	TRBV18	TRBD2	CASSPPGLAGQDTQYF	TGTGCCAGCTCACCACCGGGACTAGCGGGGCAAGATACGCAGTATTTT
TRBJ1-3	.	TRBV28	.	CASTPSGNTIYF	TGTGCCAGCACCCCTTCTGGAAACACCATATATTTT
TRBJ1-5	few	TRBV23-1	.	CASSLGCNQPQHF	TGCGCCAGCAGTCTCGGGTGCAATCAGCCCCAGCATTTT
TRBJ2-5	few	TRBV2	.	CASSPPRGETQYF	TGTGCCAGCTCGCCTCCCCGGGGGGAGACCCAGTACTTC
TRBJ2-7	.	TRBV7-2	.	CASSGLIQASAHYEQYF	TGTGCCAGCAGCGGGCTAATCCAGGCTAGCGCCCATTACGAGCAGTACTTC
TRBJ1-2	.	TRBV4-3	TRBD1	CASSQDGTVQRTYTF	TGCGCCAGCAGCCAAGATGGGACAGTCCAACGAACATACACCTTC
TRBJ1-1	.	TRBV6-6	.	CASWQGNTEAFF	TGTGCCAGCTGGCAGGGGAACACTGAAGCTTTCTTT
TRBJ2-3	.	TRBV28	TRBD2	CASGKRLAGVSTQYF	TGTGCCAGCGGGAAACGACTAGCGGGGGTTTCTACGCAGTATTTT
TRBJ1-2	few	TRBV27	.	CASSPGTRSNYGYTF	TGTGCCAGCAGCCCCGGGACCCGCTCTAACTATGGCTACACCTTC
TRBJ1-5	few	TRBV29-1	.	CSAKPCTEWRPQHF	TGCAGCGCCAAACCTTGCACGGAGTGGAGACCCCAGCATTTT
TRBJ2-1	.	TRBV6-6	TRBD1	CASSYRGTGVRYEQFF	TGTGCCAGCAGTTATCGGGGGACAGGGGTCCGTTATGAGCAGTTCTTC
TRBJ1-1	.	TRBV21-1	.	CASSKRDTPNTEAFF	TGTGCCAGCAGCAAACGGGACACCCCGAACACTGAAGCTTTCTTT
TRBJ1-6	once	TRBV7-2	.	CASSLMAALYNSPLHF	TGTGCCAGCAGCTTAATGGCAGCCCTCTATAATTCACCCCTCCACTTT
TRBJ2-1	.	TRBV2	.	CASSGGRGINEQFF	TGTGCCAGCAGTGGGGGGCGCGGAATCAATGAGCAGTTCTTC
TRBJ1-2	.	TRBV11-2	TRBD1	CASEGQGAKAAYGYTF	TGTGCCAGCGAGGGACAGGGGGCCAAAGCTGCCTATGGCTACACCTTC
TRBJ2-3	few	TRBV10-2	.	CATDPVASIGADTQYF	TGCGCCACCGACCCGGTAGCCTCTATCGGTGCAGATACGCAGTATTTT
TRBJ2-6	.	TRBV29-1	.	CSVGSGANVLTF	TGCAGCGTGGGGTCTGGGGCCAACGTCCTGACTTTC
TRBJ2-5	.	TRBV18	TRBD2	CASSPITSGGMETQYF	TGTGCCAGCTCACCAATCACTAGCGGGGGGATGGAGACCCAGTACTTC
TRBJ2-4	.	TRBV29-1	TRBD1	CSVEGSGTGKWGVAKNIQYF	TGCAGCGTTGAAGGATCCGGGACAGGGAAGTGGGGAGTAGCCAAAAACATTCAGTACTTC
TRBJ1-4	few	TRBV5-1	.	CASSTQGWGEKLFF	TGCGCCAGCAGCACACAGGGTTGGGGTGAAAAACTGTTTTTT
TRBJ1-1	.	TRBV7-9	.	CASSLVVNTEAFF	TGTGCCAGCAGCTTAGTGGTGAACACTGAAGCTTTCTTT
TRBJ1-2	.	TRBV28	.	CASSLLGAQGGYTF	TGTGCCAGCAGTTTGTTGGGGGCGCAAGGTGGCTACACCTTC
TRBJ2-1	.	TRBV30	.	CASRGGLRNEQFF	TGTGCCTCCAGGGGGGGCCTACGCAATGAGCAGTTCTTC
TRBJ1-1	.	TRBV13	TRBD1	CASSRDRGNTEAFF	TGTGCCAGCAGCCGTGACAGGGGAAACACTGAAGCTTTCTTT
TRBJ1-3	few	TRBV25-1	TRBD1	CASSSGTGVSTIYF	TGTGCCAGCAGTTCCGGGACAGGTGTCAGCACCATATATTTT
TRBJ2-1	.	TRBV25-1	.	CASSRMGGSYNEQFF	TGTGCCAGCAGCCGGATGGGAGGCTCCTACAATGAGCAGTTCTTC
TRBJ1-4	few	TRBV29-1	.	CSVRGDRLEKLFF	TGCAGCGTTCGTGGGGACCGCCTTGAAAAACTGTTTTTT
TRBJ1-1	once	TRBV28	.	CASSVAGVNTEAFF	TGTGCCAGCAGCGTGGCGGGGGTGAACACTGAAGCTTTCTTT
TRBJ2-1	.	TRBV6-6	.	CASMDPRGFSYNEQFF	TGTGCCAGCATGGACCCTCGCGGGTTCTCCTACAATGAGCAGTTCTTC
TRBJ2-3	once	TRBV12-5	TRBD1	CASGLVIGRGRPDTQYF	TGTGCTAGTGGTTTGGTGATTGGCAGGGGGCGCCCAGATACGCAGTATTTT
TRBJ1-2	.	TRBV28	.	CASSLGFGYTF	TGTGCCAGCAGCCTAGGGTTTGGCTACACCTTC
TRBJ1-5	.	TRBV6-5	.	CASSYLGGQQPQHF	TGTGCCAGCAGTTACTTAGGGGGGCAGCAGCCCCAGCATTTT
TRBJ1-2	.	TRBV7-8	TRBD1	CASSEVRDRFLGYGYTF	TGTGCCAGCAGCGAAGTCCGGGACAGATTTTTGGGCTATGGCTACACCTTC
TRBJ2-2	.	TRBV28	.	CASSSYPAGRAGAGELFF	TGTGCCAGCAGTTCTTACCCCGCGGGCAGGGCCGGGGCCGGGGAGCTGTTTTTT
TRBJ2-2	.	TRBV11-3	TRBD2	CASSPGGPNTGELFF	TGTGCCAGCAGCCCGGGGGGACCGAACACCGGGGAGCTGTTTTTT
TRBJ2-6	.	TRBV30	.	CAREWAGANVLTF	TGTGCCCGCGAGTGGGCTGGGGCCAACGTCCTGACTTTC
TRBJ2-7	few	TRBV7-9	.	CASSLLSSGVVEQYF	TGTGCCAGCAGCTTATTAAGCTCCGGGGTCGTCGAGCAGTACTTC
TRBJ2-7	.	TRBV29-1	.	CSVQGHSYEQYF	TGCAGCGTCCAGGGCCATTCCTACGAGCAGTACTTC
TRBJ1-2	.	TRBV7-2	.	CASSLTPRSGNYGYTF	TGTGCCAGCAGCTTAACCCCTCGTTCAGGGAACTATGGCTACACCTTC
TRBJ2-6	.	TRBV28	TRBD1	CASSMMTGASSGANVLTF	TGTGCCAGCAGTATGATGACAGGGGCGAGCTCTGGGGCCAACGTCCTGACTTTC
TRBJ2-7	once	TRBV7-2	TRBD2	CASSLASALAGTSSYEQYF	TGTGCCAGCAGCTTAGCATCGGCGTTAGCGGGGACGAGCTCCTACGAGCAGTACTTC
TRBJ2-2	.	TRBV18	.	CASSPRTNTGELFF	TGTGCCAGCTCCCCCCGAACGAACACCGGGGAGCTGTTTTTT
TRBJ2-2	.	TRBV19	TRBD1	CASSGTATGELFF	TGTGCCAGTAGTGGGACAGCCACCGGGGAGCTGTTTTTT
TRBJ2-1	.	TRBV10-3	TRBD2	CAISGGEGEQFF	TGTGCCATCAGTGGCGGGGAGGGTGAGCAGTTCTTC
TRBJ1-3	.	TRBV2	.	CASSRTRGGNTIYF	TGTGCCAGCAGCCGCACTAGGGGTGGAAACACCATATATTTT
TRBJ1-2	few	TRBV5-1	.	CASSLDAYGYTF	TGCGCCAGCAGCTTGGACGCGTATGGCTACACCTTC
TRBJ2-3	few	TRBV19	.	CASTQLSSDTQYF	TGTGCCAGTACCCAACTGTCATCAGATACGCAGTATTTT
TRBJ2-1	.	TRBV29-1	TRBD2	CSVRLAGENEQFF	TGCAGCGTTCGTCTAGCGGGGGAAAATGAGCAGTTCTTC
TRBJ1-4	few	TRBV10-2	.	CASSPRGGDEKLFF	TGCGCCAGCAGTCCCCGGGGAGGGGACGAAAAACTGTTTTTT
TRBJ1-2	.	TRBV5-1	.	CASSLIQAGANYGYTF	TGCGCCAGCAGCTTGATTCAGGCGGGGGCTAACTATGGCTACACCTTC
TRBJ2-5	.	TRBV7-9	.	CASHRGTQETQYF	TGTGCCAGTCACCGAGGGACTCAAGAGACCCAGTACTTC
TRBJ1-6	once	TRBV11-1	.	CASSLRDNANSPLHF	TGTGCCAGCAGCTTAAGGGACAATGCGAATTCACCCCTCCACTTT
TRBJ2-5	.	TRBV9	.	CASSARTEYQETQYF	TGTGCCAGCAGCGCCAGGACAGAGTACCAAGAGACCCAGTACTTC